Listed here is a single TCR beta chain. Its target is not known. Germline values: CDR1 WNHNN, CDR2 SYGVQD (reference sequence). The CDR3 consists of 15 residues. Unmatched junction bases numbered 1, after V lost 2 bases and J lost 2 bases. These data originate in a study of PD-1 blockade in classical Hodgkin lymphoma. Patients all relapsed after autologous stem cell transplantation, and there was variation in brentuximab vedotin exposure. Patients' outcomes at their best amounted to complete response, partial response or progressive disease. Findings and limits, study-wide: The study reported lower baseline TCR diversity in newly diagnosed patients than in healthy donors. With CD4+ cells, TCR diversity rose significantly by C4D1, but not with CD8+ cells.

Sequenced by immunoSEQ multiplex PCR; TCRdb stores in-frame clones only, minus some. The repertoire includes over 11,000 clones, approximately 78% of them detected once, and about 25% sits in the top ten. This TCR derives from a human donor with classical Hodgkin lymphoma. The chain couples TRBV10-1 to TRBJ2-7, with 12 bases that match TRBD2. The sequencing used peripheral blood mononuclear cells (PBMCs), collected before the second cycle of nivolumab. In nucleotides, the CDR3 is TGCGCCAGCAGTGAGGGACTAGCGGGGCCCTACGAGCAGTACTTC. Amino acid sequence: CASSEGLAGPYEQYF.